The 2 T cell receptor beta chains below were found in one sample sequenced in a study of vaccination effects on CD4 cells after COVID-19. No antigens are known for them. The data were produced by immunoSEQ multiplex PCR, yet TCRdb's version contains in-frame clones alone and is incomplete. The data contain 40,000 to 50,000 clones, under 85% of them singletons. Prior to sequencing, the ViraFEST assay stimulated PBMC with viral peptide pools, which expanded the antigen-specific CD4+ T cells. The culture ran for less than 12 days, and then CD4+ T cells were isolated. Among the vaccine recipients, none had a prior SARS-CoV-2 infection, and nucleocapsid antibodies were negative. Material: CD4+ T cells from PBMCs cultured with HCoV-NL63 spike peptides, obtained before COVID-19 vaccination. The receptors come from a human donor who received a COVID-19 vaccine.

The genes are TRBV6-5 and TRBJ2-3; D gene ambiguous. V gave up 2 bases and J gave up 0 bases, with 9 bases separating them. This CDR3 region has 15 residues. CDR1 and CDR2 (germline): MNHEY, SVGAGI. This chain's CDR3 is CASSYGSRSTDTQYF. DNA for the CDR3: TGTGCCAGCAGTTACGGGTCCCGGAGCACAGATACGCAGTATTTT.

In this sample, this clone turned up a few times. This rearrangement joins TRBV10-1 to TRBJ2-7; a possible D gene is TRBD1 (5 bases). The germline V gene has CDR1 WNHNN and CDR2 SYGVQD (reference sequence). The CDR3 spans 14 residues. V lost 9 bases to trimming and J lost 1 base, with 16 bases between them. CDR3 nucleotide sequence: TGCGCCAGGATGCAGGGTTTCCAGTCCTACGAGCAGTACGTC. The encoded protein is CARMQGFQSYEQYV.